Listed below are T cell receptor beta chains from one sample, sequenced in a study of T cell responses to AZD1222 COVID-19 vaccine. Profiling relied on immunoSEQ multiplex PCR, and the TCRdb table lists in-frame clones only, not all of them. The repertoire holds about 120,000 clones, about 87% seen once, with approximately 12% in the top ten. The sequenced sample was peripheral blood, obtained on day 0 of AZD1222 vaccination. The receptors were gathered from an adult in good health. CDR3s include the opening cysteine and the closing phenylalanine or tryptophan. The D gene is left open where the match is weak.

cdr3_aa: CASSFFVSRYNEQFF; cdr3_nt: TGTGCCAGCAGCTTTTTCGTGAGTCGGTACAATGAGCAGTTCTTC; v_call: TRBV5-4; d_call: -; j_call: TRBJ2-1
cdr3_aa: CASSRRGAAGYTF; cdr3_nt: TGTGCCAGCAGCCGGAGGGGGGCCGCTGGCTACACCTTC; v_call: TRBV5-4; d_call: -; j_call: TRBJ1-2
cdr3_aa: CASSPPTDTQYF; cdr3_nt: TGTGCCAGCAGCCCTCCGACAGATACGCAGTATTTT; v_call: TRBV7-9; d_call: -; j_call: TRBJ2-3
cdr3_aa: CASSPRGVKTGELFF; cdr3_nt: TGTGCCAGCAGCCCCCGGGGGGTAAAAACCGGGGAGCTGTTTTTT; v_call: TRBV9; d_call: TRBD2; j_call: TRBJ2-2
cdr3_aa: CASSLTGYGYTF; cdr3_nt: TGTGCCAGCAGCTTAACAGGGTATGGCTACACCTTC; v_call: TRBV7-8; d_call: -; j_call: TRBJ1-2
cdr3_aa: CASSLSRGPYNSPLHF; cdr3_nt: TGTGCCAGCAGTTTAAGTCGGGGGCCCTATAATTCACCCCTCCACTTT; v_call: TRBV28; d_call: -; j_call: TRBJ1-6
cdr3_aa: CASSFLGTAGYEQYF; cdr3_nt: TGTGCCAGCAGCTTTCTAGGGACAGCAGGCTACGAGCAGTACTTC; v_call: TRBV7-2; d_call: TRBD1; j_call: TRBJ2-7
cdr3_aa: CASSRTTGENIQYF; cdr3_nt: TGTGCCAGCAGCCGCACTACAGGGGAAAACATTCAGTACTTC; v_call: TRBV4-2; d_call: TRBD1; j_call: TRBJ2-4
cdr3_aa: CASRENRGGAYEQYF; cdr3_nt: TGTGCCAGTAGAGAAAATAGGGGCGGAGCCTACGAGCAGTACTTC; v_call: TRBV19; d_call: -; j_call: TRBJ2-7
cdr3_aa: CASSFGGPVRREQFF; cdr3_nt: TGTGCCAGCAGCTTTGGGGGACCTGTGCGCCGGGAGCAGTTCTTC; v_call: TRBV5-4; d_call: -; j_call: TRBJ2-1
cdr3_aa: CASSIPGVDYGYTF; cdr3_nt: TGTGCCAGTAGTATACCCGGCGTTGATTATGGCTACACCTTC; v_call: TRBV19; d_call: -; j_call: TRBJ1-2
cdr3_aa: CATSRDYNSPLHF; cdr3_nt: TGTGCCACCAGCAGAGATTATAATTCACCCCTCCACTTT; v_call: TRBV15; d_call: -; j_call: TRBJ1-6
cdr3_aa: CASSQGHERTDTQYF; cdr3_nt: TGCGCCAGCAGCCAAGGACATGAACGCACAGATACGCAGTATTTT; v_call: TRBV4-1; d_call: -; j_call: TRBJ2-3
cdr3_aa: CASSPGGLGTEAFF; cdr3_nt: TGTGCCAGCAGCCCGGGAGGTTTGGGCACTGAAGCTTTCTTT; v_call: TRBV5-4; d_call: -; j_call: TRBJ1-1
cdr3_aa: CASSIVWEDSGHPCQYF; cdr3_nt: TGTGCCAGTAGTATTGTTTGGGAGGACAGCGGGCACCCGTGTCAGTACTTC; v_call: TRBV19; d_call: -; j_call: TRBJ2-7
cdr3_aa: CAISESTASGSYEQYF; cdr3_nt: TGTGCCATCAGTGAGTCGACCGCTTCCGGCTCCTACGAGCAGTACTTC; v_call: TRBV10-3; d_call: -; j_call: TRBJ2-7
cdr3_aa: CATSDGGGPNTEAFF; cdr3_nt: TGTGCCACCAGTGATGGGGGTGGGCCGAACACTGAAGCTTTCTTT; v_call: TRBV24-1; d_call: -; j_call: TRBJ1-1